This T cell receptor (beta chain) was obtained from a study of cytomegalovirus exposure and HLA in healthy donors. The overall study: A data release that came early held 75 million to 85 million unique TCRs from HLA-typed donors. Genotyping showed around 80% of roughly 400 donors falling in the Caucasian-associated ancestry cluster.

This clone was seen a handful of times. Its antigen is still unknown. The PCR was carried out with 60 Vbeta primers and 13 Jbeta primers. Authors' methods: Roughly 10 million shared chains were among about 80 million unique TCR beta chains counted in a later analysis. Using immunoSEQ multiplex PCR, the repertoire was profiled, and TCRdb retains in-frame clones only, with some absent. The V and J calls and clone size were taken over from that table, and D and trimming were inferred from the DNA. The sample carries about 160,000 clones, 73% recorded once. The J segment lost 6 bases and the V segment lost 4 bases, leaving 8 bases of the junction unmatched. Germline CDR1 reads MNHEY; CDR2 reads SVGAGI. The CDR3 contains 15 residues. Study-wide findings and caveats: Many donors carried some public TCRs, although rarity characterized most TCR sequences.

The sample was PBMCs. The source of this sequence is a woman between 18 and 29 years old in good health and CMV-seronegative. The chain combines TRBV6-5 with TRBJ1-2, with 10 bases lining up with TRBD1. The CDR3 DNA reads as TGTGCCAGCAGTTCCCGGGGGGGGACAGGGGATGGCTACACCTTC. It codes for CASSSRGGTGDGYTF.